These 18 T cell receptor beta chains originate from one sample sequenced in a study of cytomegalovirus exposure and HLA in healthy donors. Primers for the PCR totalled 60 Vbeta and 13 Jbeta. Sequenced by immunoSEQ multiplex PCR; TCRdb stores in-frame clones only, minus some. The table records roughly 70,000 clones, around 82% of them present only once. Material for sequencing was PBMCs. The receptors were sampled from a man younger than 35 in good health and CMV-seronegative.

In this sample, this clone turned up once. This chain connects TRBV7-2 to TRBJ1-1; the D gene is possibly TRBD1 (6 bases). CDR1 SGHTA and CDR2 FQGNSA come from the germline V gene. Trimming removed 2 bases from V and 3 bases from J, with 7 bases in between. The length of the CDR3 is 13 residues. DNA of the CDR3: TGTGCCAGCAGCTTAACAGGGTACACTGAAGCTTTCTTT. Its translation: CASSLTGYTEAFF.

V is TRBV6-1 and J is TRBJ1-1, with D uncertain. The CDR3 runs to 15 residues. Germline CDR1 is MNHNS and CDR2 is SASEGT. V lost 5 bases to trimming and J lost 1 base, with 14 bases between them. The CDR3 bases are TGTGCCAGCAGTACATTCGGACGGGGGAACACTGAAGCTTTCTTT. Amino acids: CASSTFGRGNTEAFF.

The chain combines TRBV4-3 with TRBJ1-1; a weak D match, TRBD1 (5 bases). Germline V lookup: CDR1 LGHNA, CDR2 YSLEER. The CDR3 contains 14 residues. The ends were cut back, 4 bases at V and 4 bases at J, with 13 bases in the middle. The CDR3 DNA sequence: TGCGCCAGCAGCCGGACGACCGGGGGCACTGAAGCTTTCTTT. It specifies CASSRTTGGTEAFF.

This clone was recorded once. The chain recombines TRBV7-2 with TRBJ2-3; D is unresolved. The V end lost 1 base, the J end lost 6 bases, and 5 bases lay between the germline ends. The germline V gene encodes CDR1 SGHTA and CDR2 FQGNSA. The CDR3 extends over 12 amino acids. CDR3 loop: CASSLDSDTQYF. CDR3 nucleotides: TGTGCCAGCAGCTTAGACTCTGATACGCAGTATTTT.

The CDR3: CASSWGSGGGEQYF. The CDR3 coding sequence is TGCGCCAGCAGCTGGGGTAGCGGGGGTGGCGAGCAGTACTTC. The rearrangement uses TRBV5-1 and TRBJ2-7; 9 bases agree with TRBD2. CDR3 size: 14 residues. Germline CDR1 reads SGHRS; CDR2 reads YFSETQ. The V and J ends lost 3 bases and 6 bases, in that order; junction bases with no gene match: 7.

The J gene is TRBJ1-5, the V gene TRBV2; the D is unclear. The V gene lost 2 bases and the J gene lost 0 bases, with 11 bases spanning the gap. The CDR3 sequence is 16 residues long. Germline V gene lookup returns CDR1 SNHLY and CDR2 FYNNEI. CDR3 nucleotide sequence: TGTGCCAGCAGTGAATATACGGGTTATAGCAATCAGCCCCAGCATTTT. It specifies CASSEYTGYSNQPQHF.

The gene calls are TRBV14 and TRBJ1-2; no reliable D call. The CDR3 contains 14 residues. CDR1 is SGHDN, CDR2 FVKESK, per germline. Trimming stripped 2 bases from V and 8 bases from J, with 15 bases between. CDR3 loop: CASSQRTAEEGYTF. CDR3 DNA: TGTGCCAGCAGCCAACGGACCGCGGAGGAGGGCTACACCTTC.

V is TRBV19 and J is TRBJ1-3, with no clear D. This CDR3 region has 17 residues. In germline, CDR1 is LNHDA, CDR2 SQIVND (reference sequence). Trimming pared 4 bases from V and 3 bases from J, leaving 19 bases between. CDR3 residues: CASSKSGRGGNGNTIYF. CDR3 coding DNA: TGTGCCAGTAGTAAATCCGGCAGAGGAGGGAATGGAAACACCATATATTTT.

This clone came up a few times. The chain combines TRBV19 with TRBJ2-2, with D uncertain. Trimming left V 8 bases short and J 2 bases short, with 3 bases between. Germline assignment: CDR1 LNHDA and CDR2 SQIVND (reference sequence). The length of the CDR3 is 11 residues. For the CDR3, the DNA is TGTGCCAGTTCTAACACCGGGGAGCTGTTTTTT. Amino acid sequence: CASSNTGELFF.

The chain has TRBV28 and TRBJ1-2, with D possibly TRBD1 on 5 matching bases. Trimming shortened V by 7 bases and J by 2 bases, and 17 bases separated the two germline ends. The germline gives CDR1 MDHEN, CDR2 SYDVKM. CDR3 length: 15 residues. DNA of the CDR3: TGTGCCAGCAACGGGGGTCGGTTGGGCAACTATGGCTACACCTTC. Residues: CASNGGRLGNYGYTF.

The chain recombines TRBV5-1 with TRBJ2-1; 7 bases map to TRBD2. Trimming cost V 1 base and J 8 bases; bases outside gene matches: 12. Germline-derived CDR1 and CDR2 are SGHRS and YFSETQ. The CDR3 loop spans 16 amino acids. CDR3 protein: CASSLKVSGGGDEQFF. The CDR3 nucleotides are TGCGCCAGCAGCTTGAAGGTGTCGGGGGGAGGAGATGAGCAGTTCTTC. Full variable domain (outside the CDR3, taken from reference TRBV5-1 and TRBJ2-1): KAGVTQTPRYLIKTRGQQVTLSCSPISGHRSVSWYQQTPGQGLQFLFEYFSETQRNKGNFPGRFSGRQFSNSRSEMNVSTLELGDSALYLCASSLKVSGGGDEQFFGPGTRLTVL.

This clone was detected only once. V usage is TRBV5-8 and J usage is TRBJ1-5; 8 bases map to TRBD1. Germline assignment: CDR1 SGHTS and CDR2 YDEGEE. There are 14 residues in the CDR3. V trimming: 4 bases; J trimming: 5 bases; junction bases outside the gene matches: 5. The CDR3 spells CASSEIQGDQPQHF. The CDR3 DNA follows: TGTGCCAGCAGCGAAATACAGGGGGATCAGCCCCAGCATTTT.

The V call is TRBV5-6, the J call TRBJ2-2, with D hard to call. Germline V gene lookup returns CDR1 SGHDT and CDR2 YYEEEE. The CDR3 has 13 amino acids. Trimming removed 2 bases from V and 5 bases from J, with 7 bases in between. Written as DNA, the CDR3 is TGTGCCAGCAGCTTTTCTAGGACCGGGGAGCTGTTTTTT. Translating it yields CASSFSRTGELFF.

The chain uses TRBV5-1 and TRBJ2-4; 11 positions agree with TRBD1. The V gene end was trimmed by 5 bases and the J gene end by 1 base; junction bases not matched to a gene: 8. CDR3 length: 17 amino acids. The germline CDR1 and CDR2 sequences are SGHRS and YFSETQ. DNA of the CDR3: TGCGCCAGCAGAACGGGACAGGGGGTGTCGGCCAAAAACATTCAGTACTTC. Its translation: CASRTGQGVSAKNIQYF.

The V gene is TRBV7-9, the J gene TRBJ1-1; unclear D gene. The CDR3 totals 15 residues. V lost 4 bases, J lost 10 bases, and 22 bases lay in between. The germline V gene encodes CDR1 SEHNR and CDR2 FQNEAQ (reference sequence). Written as DNA, the CDR3 is TGTGCCAGCAGCTCCACGGCACGGGCGGGTCTGATAGCTTTCTTT. Residues: CASSSTARAGLIAFF.

CDR3 sequence: CSVLREDTGELFF. The CDR3, as DNA: TGCAGCGTTCTGCGGGAGGACACCGGGGAGCTGTTTTTT. This sequence joins TRBV29-1 and TRBJ2-2; 8 bases match TRBD2. V dropped 5 bases and J dropped 3; count of bases not matched to a gene: 2. Germline values: CDR1 SQVTM, CDR2 ANQGSEA. The CDR3 is 13 amino acids.

The CDR3 nucleotides read TGTGCCACCAGCAGAGGGGGACAGGGAGCACACGAGCAGTACTTC. It yields the protein CATSRGGQGAHEQYF. The chain recombines TRBV15 with TRBJ2-7, with 9 positions matching TRBD1. V lost 1 base, J lost 5 bases, and 6 bases stayed unmatched. CDR1 is LNHNV and CDR2 is YYDKDF in the germline V gene (reference sequence). The CDR3 runs 15 residues.

This clone was detected once. V is TRBV4-1 and J is TRBJ2-3; 8 positions agree with TRBD2. CDR3 length: 15 amino acids. V was clipped by 8 bases and J by 0 bases; unmatched bases: 7. Germline V CDR1 and CDR2: MGHRA, YSYEKL. The chain's CDR3 is CASQAPSGSTDTQYF. CDR3 DNA sequence: TGCGCCAGCCAGGCCCCTAGCGGGAGCACAGATACGCAGTATTTT.